The 30 T cell receptor beta chains below come from one sample, sequenced in a study of blood T cell repertoires in COVID-19. TCRdb's table, derived via immunoSEQ multiplex PCR, lists solely in-frame clones and lacks some. The sample gives about 180,000 clones, roughly 81% of which show up once; about 10% is in the top ten. The sequenced material came from peripheral blood. These receptors all stem from a woman older than 75 with COVID-19, enrolled during active disease.

This chain joins TRBV27 and TRBJ1-2, with 7 positions matching TRBD1. V lost 5 bases and J lost 8; bases outside the gene matches: 8. CDR3 length: 13 amino acids. Germline assignment: CDR1 MNHEY and CDR2 SMNVEV (reference sequence). The CDR3 DNA follows: TGTGCCAGCAGTGGGGACAGCACGCGGGGCTACACCTTC. Its translation: CASSGDSTRGYTF.

This clone was observed a few times. The chain couples TRBV7-2 to TRBJ1-1; TRBD1 matches 7 bases. Germline V gene lookup returns CDR1 SGHTA and CDR2 FQGNSA. The V segment lost 3 bases and the J segment 0 bases; nucleotides outside the gene matches: 13. The CDR3 has 18 residues. Here the CDR3 DNA reads TGTGCCAGCAGCTTCTCTGGGGGAAAGGGGGCGATGAACACTGAAGCTTTCTTT. This encodes CASSFSGGKGAMNTEAFF.

CDR3 bases: TGTGCCAGCAGTCCCAGGGGGCGCAGGGGAGCTTTCTTT. This encodes CASSPRGRRGAFF. V gene TRBV12-3 or TRBV12-4 combines with J gene TRBJ1-1, with 8 bases identical to TRBD1. The CDR3 spans 13 residues. Trimming cost V 5 bases and J 10 bases; bases outside gene matches: 9.

The chain carries TRBV7-2 and TRBJ2-1, with TRBD2 matching 9 bases. Germline V gene lookup returns CDR1 SGHTA and CDR2 FQGNSA. This CDR3 contains 17 residues. Losses at the gene ends were 2 bases for V and 3 bases for J; bases not matched to a gene: 8. This chain's CDR3 is CASSLSASGVVYNEQFF. In nucleotides, the CDR3 is TGTGCCAGCAGCTTATCCGCTAGCGGGGTTGTCTACAATGAGCAGTTCTTC. Based on the CDR3 plus reference TRBV7-2 and TRBJ2-1, the full variable domain is GAGVSQSPSNKVTEKGKDVELRCDPISGHTALYWYRQSLGQGLEFLIYFQGNSAPDKSGLPSDRFSAERTGGSVSTLTIQRTQQEDSAVYLCASSLSASGVVYNEQFFGPGTRLTVL.

The chain links TRBV7-5 to TRBJ2-6; TRBD2 is the table's D call and was not checked against the DNA. TRBV7-5 is termed a pseudogene. The CDR3 length is 19 residues. The CDR3 nucleotides are TGTGCCAGATTCGGGTGGCCGGGACTAGCGGACTCTGGGGCCAACGTCCTGACTTTC. This gives the protein CARFGWPGLADSGANVLTF.

The chain couples TRBV2 to TRBJ2-3, with D unclear. The germline gives CDR1 SNHLY, CDR2 FYNNEI. V lost 5 bases, J lost 4 bases, and 19 bases lay in between. This CDR3 is 16 amino acids long. The CDR3 region is CASSYIALRSADTQYF. Written as DNA, the CDR3 is TGTGCCAGCAGTTATATTGCCCTACGAAGCGCAGATACGCAGTATTTT.

The chain has TRBV7-2 and TRBJ1-6; D gene uncertain. The V gene lost 3 bases and the J gene lost 8 bases, with 8 bases spanning the gap. From germline, CDR1 is SGHTA and CDR2 FQGNSA. The CDR3 is 13 residues long. CDR3: CASSFSSDSPLHF. For the CDR3, the DNA is TGTGCCAGCAGCTTTTCCAGTGATTCACCCCTCCACTTT.

This chain joins TRBV6-5 and TRBJ2-1; 14 nucleotides line up with TRBD2. Per germline, CDR1 MNHEY and CDR2 SVGAGI. The CDR3 consists of 14 residues. V was clipped by 5 bases and J by 10 bases; unmatched bases: 4. The CDR3 protein is CASSPRTSGREQFF. The DNA of the CDR3 is TGTGCCAGCAGTCCCCGGACTAGCGGGAGGGAGCAGTTCTTC.

This clone has only a few counts. CDR3 sequence (DNA): TGTGCCAGCTCACCTCTCATAGCGGGAGGGCCTTACAATGAGCAGTTCTTC. Translating gives CASSPLIAGGPYNEQFF. This chain links TRBV18 with TRBJ2-1; 11 bases match TRBD2. The CDR3 runs 17 residues. Trimming at V came to 3 bases and at J to 4 bases, leaving 8 bases not matched to a gene. Germline V gives CDR1 KGHSH, CDR2 LQKENI. Complete variable domain (other parts from reference TRBV18 and TRBJ2-1): NAGVMQNPRHLVRRRGQEARLRCSPMKGHSHVYWYRQLPEEGLKFMVYLQKENIIDESGMPKERFSAEFPKEGPSILRIQQVVRGDSAAYFCASSPLIAGGPYNEQFFGPGTRLTVL.

The chain couples TRBV5-8 to TRBJ2-5; 8 bases map to TRBD2. The CDR3 contains 15 residues. J was trimmed by 4 bases and V by 4 bases; bases with no gene match: 9. Germline V lookup: CDR1 SGHTS, CDR2 YDEGEE. CDR3 residues: CASSSWTSRGETQYF. The CDR3 bases are TGTGCCAGCAGCAGTTGGACTAGCCGCGGAGAGACCCAGTACTTC.

The chain couples TRBV18 to TRBJ1-2, with D maybe TRBD1 (5 bases). The CDR3 is made up of 14 amino acids. Germline V gene sequence: CDR1 KGHSH, CDR2 LQKENI. V was cut by 0 bases and J by 2 bases, with 7 bases left in between. This CDR3 is CASSPPGGNYGYTF. The CDR3, as DNA: TGTGCCAGCTCACCACCGGGGGGAAACTATGGCTACACCTTC.

The DNA of the CDR3 is TGTGCCAGTAGTATGAGCAGCAAACCCTTCCGGGATGAAAAACTGTTTTTT. Translating gives CASSMSSKPFRDEKLFF. The rearrangement joins TRBV19 to TRBJ1-4; D unclear. The V and J ends lost 3 bases and 6 bases respectively, with 20 bases between them. This CDR3 has 17 residues. Germline V gives CDR1 LNHDA, CDR2 SQIVND (reference sequence).

This sequence joins TRBV6-1 and TRBJ2-7, with a weak D call TRBD2 (7 bases). The germline V and J ends were trimmed by 1 base and 9 bases, with 16 bases remaining between them. The CDR3 extends over 14 amino acids. Germline lookup yields CDR1 MNHNS and CDR2 SASEGT. The CDR3, as DNA: TGTGCCAGCAGTGAAGGGGGGGCGGGAGCGGTGCAGTACTTC. It translates to CASSEGGAGAVQYF.

Only a few counts were recorded for this clone. The chain couples TRBV7-2 to TRBJ2-1, with D maybe TRBD2 (5 bases). In germline, CDR1 is SGHTA, CDR2 FQGNSA. V gave up 3 bases and J gave up 9 bases, with 9 bases separating them. The CDR3 is 12 residues long. CDR3 sequence reads: CASSFGVGEQFF. Written as DNA, the CDR3 is TGTGCCAGCAGCTTCGGGGTCGGTGAGCAGTTCTTC.

The chain combines TRBV5-5 with TRBJ2-5; no firm D call. Trimming pared 2 bases from V and 4 bases from J, leaving 15 bases between. This CDR3 spans 15 amino acids. Germline V lookup: CDR1 SGHKS, CDR2 YYEKEE (reference sequence). CDR3 in amino acids: CASSFEWAVGETQYF. The CDR3 DNA reads TGTGCCAGCAGCTTCGAGTGGGCAGTGGGAGAGACCCAGTACTTC. Complete variable domain (other parts from reference TRBV5-5 and TRBJ2-5): DAGVTQSPTHLIKTRGQQVTLRCSPISGHKSVSWYQQVLGQGPQFIFQYYEKEERGRGNFPDRFSARQFPNYSSELNVNALLLGDSALYLCASSFEWAVGETQYFGPGTRLLVL.

The chain employs TRBV29-1 and TRBJ2-7; 8 bases map to TRBD1. The CDR3 extends over 16 amino acids. Trimming removed 4 bases from V and 3 bases from J; junction bases left unmatched: 14. Germline CDR1 reads SQVTM; CDR2 reads ANQGSEA. The DNA for the CDR3 is TGCAGCGTTGTGGGGGACAGGCCATTAGACGACTACGAGCAGTACTTC. Encoded protein: CSVVGDRPLDDYEQYF.

The rearrangement joins TRBV2 to TRBJ1-1; TRBD1 aligns across 7 bases. V shed 6 bases, J shed 1 base, and the junction held 5 bases outside the gene matches. This CDR3 has 14 residues. Germline V lookup: CDR1 SNHLY, CDR2 FYNNEI. The CDR3, as DNA: TGTGCCAGCAGCCGGGGGACAGCGAACACTGAAGCTTTCTTT. It specifies CASSRGTANTEAFF.

This clone was detected only once. The J gene is TRBJ2-3, the V gene TRBV14; maybe TRBD2 (7 bases). V lost 6 bases and J lost 3, with 19 bases in between. Germline assignment: CDR1 SGHDN and CDR2 FVKESK. This CDR3 region has 16 residues. CDR3 in amino acids: CASSNRRGHPTDTQYF. Here the CDR3 DNA reads TGTGCCAGCAGTAATAGGCGGGGGCACCCAACAGATACGCAGTATTTT.

The chain links TRBV6-2 or TRBV6-3 to TRBJ2-7; D is perhaps TRBD2 (6 bases). The CDR3 contains 14 residues. Germline V lookup: CDR1 MNHEY, CDR2 SVGEGT. Deletions cut 2 bases from V and 6 bases from J, with 14 bases between. The CDR3 spells CASSYAGRGSEQYF. CDR3 nucleotide sequence: TGTGCCAGCAGTTACGCCGGGCGGGGAAGCGAGCAGTACTTC.

V is TRBV6-1 and J is TRBJ1-5; 7 bases are a match to TRBD1. The CDR3 consists of 17 residues. The V gene end was trimmed by 4 bases and the J gene end by 0 bases; junction bases not matched to a gene: 9. The germline V gene has CDR1 MNHNS and CDR2 SASEGT. The DNA of the CDR3 is TGTGCCAGCAGTGGAGGGGGCGGGACACCTAGCAATCAGCCCCAGCATTTT. Its translation: CASSGGGGTPSNQPQHF.

The rearrangement links TRBV2 to TRBJ1-3; TRBD1 might be the D (5 bases). Trimming cost V 8 bases and J 1 base, with 9 bases left between them. The CDR3 sequence is 13 residues long. CDR1 is SNHLY, CDR2 FYNNEI, per germline. CDR3 residues: CASDSPSGNTIYF. Here the CDR3 DNA reads TGTGCCAGCGACAGCCCTTCTGGAAACACCATATATTTT.

The rearrangement joins TRBV5-1 to TRBJ2-7; 8 positions match TRBD1. Germline trimming cut 4 bases from V and 4 bases from J; bases unmatched to any gene: 10. Germline V lookup: CDR1 SGHRS, CDR2 YFSETQ. This CDR3 region has 15 residues. The CDR3 DNA follows: TGCGCCAGCAGCCAGGAGGCAGGGGGCAGGTACGAGCAGTACTTC. Translated, it gives CASSQEAGGRYEQYF.

The chain combines TRBV19 with TRBJ1-1; D may be TRBD1 (5 bases). The CDR3 length is 16 residues. Deletions cut 1 base from V and 5 bases from J, with 17 bases between. Looked up from germline, CDR1 is LNHDA and CDR2 is SQIVND (reference sequence). In DNA, the CDR3 is TGTGCCAGTAGTATAGTGTACGGGGGACCTCAGACTGAAGCTTTCTTT. This codes for CASSIVYGGPQTEAFF.

The chain joins TRBV7-3 to TRBJ2-1; possibly TRBD2 for D (6 bases). V lost 2 bases and J 1 base, leaving 12 bases between the germline ends. Germline V lookup: CDR1 SGHTA, CDR2 FQGTGA. The CDR3 sequence is 16 residues long. The CDR3 reads CASSLAGPGSYNEQFF. The CDR3 DNA follows: TGTGCCAGCAGCTTAGCGGGGCCCGGATCCTACAATGAGCAGTTCTTC.

As for this clone: The germline gene is not matched at one end of the junction; a read error may be the cause. This sequence joins TRBV2 and TRBJ1-4; 9 bases line up with TRBD1. This CDR3 spans 15 amino acids. Per germline, CDR1 SNHLY and CDR2 FYNNEI. CDR3: CASSEGGTGNEKLFF. CDR3 bases: TGTGCCAGCAGCGAAGGCGGGACAGGGAATGAAAAACTGTTTTTT.

V usage is TRBV4-2 and J usage is TRBJ2-4; D is perhaps TRBD2 (6 bases). Trimming stripped 4 bases from V and 3 bases from J, with 16 bases between. The germline CDR1 and CDR2 sequences are LGHNA and YNFKEQ. The CDR3 has 16 residues. CDR3 nucleotides: TGTGCCAGCAGCCCTGGGACTGCCCAACTCAAAAACATTCAGTACTTC. It codes for CASSPGTAQLKNIQYF.

V usage is TRBV25-1 and J usage is TRBJ2-2, with 8 positions matching TRBD2. This CDR3 is 16 amino acids long. Looked up from germline, CDR1 is MGHDK and CDR2 is SYGVNS. The V and J ends lost 4 bases and 6 bases, in that order; junction bases with no gene match: 10. CDR3 region: CASSAAYDSGAGELFF. CDR3 DNA sequence: TGTGCCAGCAGTGCGGCTTATGATAGCGGGGCCGGGGAGCTGTTTTTT.

The chain recombines TRBV9 with TRBJ2-7; 8 bases match TRBD2. CDR1 and CDR2 from the germline V gene are SGDLS and YYNGEE. This CDR3 contains 15 residues. V shed 2 bases, J shed 1 base, and the junction held 5 bases outside the gene matches. The CDR3 nucleotides read TGTGCCAGCAGCGTTCGTCTAGCGGGTTCCTACGAGCAGTACTTC. Protein sequence: CASSVRLAGSYEQYF.

The V and J genes are TRBV12-5 and TRBJ2-1; the match to TRBD1 covers 10 bases. The germline V gene has CDR1 LGHNT and CDR2 FRNRAP. V gave up 1 base and J gave up 3 bases; unmatched junction bases: 6. The CDR3 spans 17 residues. CDR3 residues: CASGLARTGGVYNEQFF. CDR3 sequence (DNA): TGTGCTAGTGGTTTGGCACGGACAGGGGGAGTCTACAATGAGCAGTTCTTC.

This clone showed up just a few times. The V and J genes are TRBV19 and TRBJ1-6, with D unresolved. This CDR3 comprises 13 residues. Germline-derived CDR1 and CDR2 are LNHDA and SQIVND (reference sequence). V lost 1 base and J 7 bases, leaving 5 bases between the germline ends. As DNA, the CDR3 is TGTGCCAGTAGTATAGTGTCAAATTCACCCCTCCACTTT. Translated: CASSIVSNSPLHF.